Listed below are T cell receptor beta chains from one sample, sequenced in a study of graft-versus-host responses after intestinal transplantation. Sequenced by immunoSEQ multiplex PCR; TCRdb stores in-frame clones only, minus some. In the table there are 29,000 or so clones, 85% to 95% of which are singletons. The sample in question was PBMCs, obtained about 62 days after intestinal transplant. Receptors originate from a human patient who received an intestinal transplant, so some T cells may come from the graft donor. Both conserved end residues are part of each CDR3. Fields, in order: V gene, D gene, J gene, clone size, CDR3 DNA, CDR3 protein. The D gene is left open where the match is weak. Not all rows give a size; the values are once, few, many and, for expanded clones, a class.

TRBV10-1	TRBD2	TRBJ2-7	.	TGCGCCAGCAGCTCTTGGGGGACTAGCGAGCAGTACTTC	CASSSWGTSEQYF
TRBV4-3	TRBD2	TRBJ2-1	.	TGCGCCAGCAGCCGACTAGCGGGGGGCCGAAAGAACGGTGAGCAGTTCTTC	CASSRLAGGRKNGEQFF
TRBV6-5	.	TRBJ2-5	.	TGTGCCAGCAAACCGACGGACTTCCAAGAGACCCAGTACTTC	CASKPTDFQETQYF
TRBV2	TRBD1	TRBJ1-1	.	TGTGCCAGCAGTGCAACGACAGGGGAGGCTGAAGCTTTCTTT	CASSATTGEAEAFF
TRBV6-1	.	TRBJ1-6	.	TGTGCCAGCAGTGAAGCAGACTTCAGCTCCTATAATTCACCCCTCCACTTT	CASSEADFSSYNSPLHF
TRBV7-9	.	TRBJ2-7	.	TGTGCCAGCAGCTCTAATGGAGAAGTAGGATTCTCCTACGAGCAGTACTTC	CASSSNGEVGFSYEQYF
TRBV7-9	TRBD1	TRBJ2-7	.	TGTGCCAGCAGCCTGGGACAGAGAAGCTCCTACGAGCAGTACTTC	CASSLGQRSSYEQYF
TRBV5-6	.	TRBJ2-7	.	TGTGCCAGCAAGCATTGGGGGACGCCGTCCTACGAGCAGTACTTC	CASKHWGTPSYEQYF
TRBV6-1	TRBD2	TRBJ2-7	.	TGTGCCAGCAGTGAACTAGCGGGAGGTAGCCACGAGCAGTACTTC	CASSELAGGSHEQYF
TRBV13	TRBD2	TRBJ2-7	.	TGTGCCAGCAGCAGGCGGGAGGTTGGAGACGAGCAGTACTTC	CASSRREVGDEQYF
TRBV7-9	.	TRBJ2-2	.	TGTGCCAGCAGCTTTTTGGCCGGGGAGCTGTTTTTT	CASSFLAGELFF
TRBV28	TRBD1	TRBJ2-7	.	TGTGCCAGCAGTTTATCGGGGACAGGGGGCGAGCAGTACTTC	CASSLSGTGGEQYF
TRBV6-5	.	TRBJ2-7	.	TGTGCCAGCCGCAGGCCCGGGTCCTACGAGCAGTACTTC	CASRRPGSYEQYF
TRBV6-5	TRBD2	TRBJ2-1	.	TGTGCCAGCAGCACGAGCGGGAGGGGATACAATGAGCAGTTCTTC	CASSTSGRGYNEQFF
TRBV28	.	TRBJ1-3	.	TGTGCCAGCAGCAGGGGACTGTTTCCTGGAAACACCATATATTTT	CASSRGLFPGNTIYF
TRBV9	.	TRBJ1-3	.	TGTGCCAGCAGCCCCCGGGGGGATGGACACCTCGGAAACACCATATATTTT	CASSPRGDGHLGNTIYF
TRBV28	.	TRBJ2-7	once	TGTGCCAGCAGTTTTGACAACAGGGCCCCTACCTACGAGCAGTACTTC	CASSFDNRAPTYEQYF
TRBV4-1	.	TRBJ2-3	.	TGCGCCAGCAGCCAAGAACCCCTAGCGAAGACAGATACGCAGTATTTT	CASSQEPLAKTDTQYF
TRBV28	.	TRBJ1-1	.	TGTGCCAGCAGTTGGCGGTACACTGAAGCTTTCTTT	CASSWRYTEAFF
TRBV18	.	TRBJ2-5	.	TGTGCCAGCTCACCTCCCGCCGTTTCGGAGACCCAGTACTTC	CASSPPAVSETQYF
TRBV5-5	.	TRBJ1-1	.	TGTGCCAGCAGCCCCGCAGGGATAAACACTGAAGCTTTCTTT	CASSPAGINTEAFF
TRBV7-2	TRBD2	TRBJ2-5	.	TGTGCCAGCAGCCTTCGACTAGCGGGGATTTCCAGGGAGACCCAGTACTTC	CASSLRLAGISRETQYF
TRBV7-8	.	TRBJ1-1	.	TGTGCCAGCAGCTTAGCGGCTTGGCACCAGAACACTGAAGCTTTCTTT	CASSLAAWHQNTEAFF